These 27 T cell receptor beta chains were all obtained from the same sample, sequenced in a study of T cells in Graves' hyperthyroidism and ophthalmopathy. Using RNA transcripts as the source, TCR beta CDR3 regions were amplified. The study used the HTBI primer set for a first-round RT-PCR of the TCR CDR3. MiXCR, applied by TCRdb to the multiplex PCR reads, yields one record per CDR3 protein. The sample consists of roughly 710,000 distinct CDR3 sequences, 30% to 40% of them appearing once. Material: blood. Source of these receptors: a woman aged 40 to 50 with Graves' hyperthyroidism.

This clonotype appeared a few times. The chain has TRBV6-5 and TRBJ2-2; D is uncertain. Germline CDR1 is MNHEY and CDR2 is SVGAGI. The CDR3 consists of 13 residues. V was pared by 2 bases and J by 8 bases, with 9 bases between. The CDR3 reads CASSYNTAGELFF. Written as DNA, the CDR3 is TGTGCCAGCAGTTACAACACGGCTGGGGAGCTGTTTTTT.

The V call is TRBV10-3, the J call TRBJ2-3, with 11 bases fitting TRBD1. Germline V CDR1 and CDR2: ENHRY, SYGVKD. The V gene end was trimmed by 10 bases and the J gene end by 5 bases; junction bases not matched to a gene: 17. CDR3 length: 17 residues. The CDR3 here is CATRETGGQGAGDTQYF. The CDR3 DNA is TGTGCCACGCGGGAGACCGGTGGACAGGGGGCAGGAGATACGCAGTATTTT.

V and J are TRBV24-1 and TRBJ2-3; a possible D gene is TRBD1 (5 bases). The ends were cut back, 7 bases at V and 6 bases at J, with 7 bases in the middle. The CDR3 covers 11 residues. Germline CDR1 and CDR2: KGHDR and SFDVKD. The CDR3 region has the DNA TGTGCCACCAGGGCAGGGGATACGCAGTATTTT. Protein product: CATRAGDTQYF.

This clonotype came up many times. This sequence joins TRBV20-1 and TRBJ2-5, with unresolved D. This CDR3 comprises 12 residues. Germline V gene sequence: CDR1 DFQATT, CDR2 SNEGSKA (reference sequence). V gave up 7 bases and J gave up 2 bases, with 11 bases separating them. CDR3 DNA sequence: TGCAGTGTAGACTCAAATCAAGAGACCCAGTACTTC. Its translation is CSVDSNQETQYF.

The chain employs TRBV25-1 and TRBJ2-7, with 7 bases that match TRBD2. Unmatched junction bases numbered 16, after V lost 4 bases and J lost 7 bases. Germline V CDR1 and CDR2: MGHDK, SYGVNS. This CDR3 spans 16 amino acids. The CDR3 nucleotides read TGTGCCAGCAGTGCTAGCCGGGGTATGGGTAGCGGGGAGCAGTACTTC. Protein product: CASSASRGMGSGEQYF.

The chain recombines TRBV19 with TRBJ1-1; D not resolved. Germline loops: CDR1 LNHDA, CDR2 SQIVND (reference sequence). The CDR3 runs to 12 residues. V was pared by 4 bases and J by 6 bases, with 9 bases between. CDR3 residues: CASSNNDPEAFF. The CDR3 bases are TGTGCCAGTAGTAACAACGACCCTGAAGCTTTCTTT.

In the case of this clonotype: This clone may be a read error of a much larger clone one base away. The rearrangement uses TRBV12-5 and TRBJ1-1, with D unclear. The germline gives CDR1 LGHNT, CDR2 FRNRAP. The CDR3 is made up of 14 amino acids. This chain's CDR3 is CASGLGAENTGAFF. CDR3 coding DNA: TGTGCTAGTGGTTTGGGGGCGGAGAACACTGGAGCTTTCTTT.

In its sample, this clonotype was seen a few times. V usage is TRBV4-2 and J usage is TRBJ2-2; D gene unclear. Germline values: CDR1 LGHNA, CDR2 YNFKEQ. Trimming took off 1 base at V and 6 bases at J, with 15 bases between the two ends. CDR3 length equals 16 residues. The CDR3 DNA reads as TGTGCCAGCAGCCAAGGGAGTATGAAGAGCGCCGGGGAGCTGTTTTTT. Translated, it gives CASSQGSMKSAGELFF.

This clonotype was observed at least ten times. The chain carries TRBV12-3 or TRBV12-4 and TRBJ1-1; D call uncertain. The ends were cut back, 5 bases at V and 11 bases at J, with 12 bases in the middle. The length of the CDR3 is 11 residues. Here the CDR3 DNA reads TGTGCCAGCAGTACCCCCACCTTGGCTTTCTTT. This encodes CASSTPTLAFF.

The rearrangement joins TRBV16 to TRBJ1-2; no clear D. This CDR3 is built from 14 residues. Germline CDR1 KGHSY, CDR2 FQNENV. V was clipped by 0 bases and J by 6 bases, with 11 bases between them. The CDR3 protein is CASSQSPSWDGYTF. Written as DNA, the CDR3 is TGTGCCAGCAGCCAATCCCCCTCGTGGGATGGCTACACCTTC.

The V call is TRBV5-1, the J call TRBJ2-2; D call uncertain. The length of the CDR3 is 15 residues. Germline CDR1 is SGHRS and CDR2 is YFSETQ. Trimming pared 0 bases from V and 7 bases from J, leaving 13 bases between. CDR3 sequence: CASSLVQGASGELFF. Written as DNA, the CDR3 is TGCGCCAGCAGCTTGGTGCAAGGTGCGAGCGGGGAGCTGTTTTTT.

The chain links TRBV10-3 to TRBJ2-6; D perhaps matches TRBD2 (5 bases). The germline CDR1 and CDR2 sequences are ENHRY and SYGVKD. The ends were cut back, 10 bases at V and 2 bases at J, with 12 bases in the middle. CDR3 length equals 14 residues. This CDR3 reads CASADGAGANVLTF. The CDR3 bases are TGTGCCAGTGCGGACGGGGCTGGGGCCAACGTCCTGACTTTC.

This clonotype has just one count. This chain links TRBV10-3 with TRBJ1-5; D is ambiguous. The CDR3 consists of 15 residues. V gave up 3 bases and J gave up 0 bases, with 9 bases separating them. The V gene's germline CDR1 is ENHRY and CDR2 SYGVKD. The CDR3 DNA sequence: TGTGCCATCAGTGAATCGGGGATTAGCAATCAGCCCCAGCATTTT. Translating gives CAISESGISNQPQHF.

The rearrangement uses TRBV7-2 and TRBJ2-1; 9 nucleotides match TRBD1. This CDR3 is built from 15 residues. V trimming: 2 bases; J trimming: 5 bases; junction bases outside the gene matches: 4. Germline CDR1 SGHTA, CDR2 FQGNSA. The CDR3 nucleotides read TGTGCCAGCAGCTTATACCGGGACAGGGACAATGAGCAGTTCTTC. Its translation is CASSLYRDRDNEQFF.

For this clonotype: Since a much larger clone is just one base distant, this may be a read error. The rearrangement joins TRBV7-2 to TRBJ2-5; TRBD2 aligns across 12 bases. This CDR3 is built from 13 residues. CDR1 is SGHTA and CDR2 is FQGNSA in the germline V gene. The CDR3 coding sequence is TGTGCCAGCAGCCGACTAGCGGGAGAGGCCCAGTACTTC. Its translation: CASSRLAGEAQYF.

V and J are TRBV15 and TRBJ1-5; tentative D call: TRBD1 (6 bases). Trimming took off 3 bases at V and 5 bases at J, with 11 bases between the two ends. The CDR3 sequence is 14 residues long. Germline-derived CDR1 and CDR2 are LNHNV and YYDKDF (reference sequence). The CDR3 protein is CATSSHDRYQPQHF. CDR3 in DNA: TGTGCCACCAGCAGTCACGACAGGTATCAGCCCCAGCATTTT.

The chain carries TRBV20-1 and TRBJ1-2; possibly TRBD1 for D (5 bases). Trimming removed 1 base at V and 7 bases at J, with 16 bases between. The CDR3 contains 14 residues. In germline, CDR1 is DFQATT, CDR2 SNEGSKA (reference sequence). CDR3 residues: CSARVGVGSVGYTF. CDR3 DNA sequence: TGCAGTGCTAGAGTAGGGGTGGGGTCGGTTGGCTACACCTTC.

This chain joins TRBV2 and TRBJ2-2, with D possibly being TRBD1 (5 bases). CDR3 length equals 16 residues. V lost 6 bases, J lost 4 bases, and 18 bases lay in between. Germline V gene data show CDR1 as SNHLY and CDR2 as FYNNEI. CDR3: CASSHPVFRGTGELFF. The DNA for the CDR3 is TGTGCCAGCAGCCATCCGGTATTTAGGGGCACCGGGGAGCTGTTTTTT.

This clonotype was observed at least ten times. This chain joins TRBV7-9 and TRBJ2-5, with D possibly matching TRBD1 (5 bases). Trimming took off 5 bases at V and 3 bases at J, with 10 bases between the two ends. Germline V lookup: CDR1 SEHNR, CDR2 FQNEAQ (reference sequence). The CDR3 sequence is 13 residues long. The CDR3 nucleotides read TGTGCCAGCAGCCGGACACCTGAAGAGACCCAGTACTTC. This encodes CASSRTPEETQYF.

This clonotype was detected many times. The V gene is TRBV9, the J gene TRBJ2-7, with TRBD1 matching over 7 bases. V lost 4 bases and J lost 6; bases outside the gene matches: 4. The CDR3 sequence is 12 residues long. In germline, CDR1 is SGDLS, CDR2 YYNGEE. The CDR3: CASSPTGTEQYF. CDR3 DNA sequence: TGTGCCAGCAGCCCGACAGGGACCGAGCAGTACTTC.

This clonotype was seen a handful of times. This sequence joins TRBV12-3 or TRBV12-4 and TRBJ1-5, with 7 positions matching TRBD1. J was trimmed by 9 bases and V by 3 bases; bases with no gene match: 11. This CDR3 contains 15 residues. This CDR3 is CASSFGTERGSPQHF. The CDR3 nucleotides read TGTGCCAGCAGTTTCGGGACAGAAAGAGGTTCGCCCCAGCATTTT.

With regard to this clonotype: A much larger clonotype is one base distant, so this may be a read error. The chain employs TRBV24-1 and TRBJ2-5; the match to TRBD2 covers 7 bases. The CDR3 covers 17 residues. J was trimmed by 7 bases and V by 1 base; bases with no gene match: 14. CDR1 KGHDR and CDR2 SFDVKD come from the germline V gene. In nucleotides, the CDR3 is TGTGCCACCAGTGATTTTAGAGATATCGGGAGGCAGGGGACCCAGTACTTC. Protein product: CATSDFRDIGRQGTQYF.

As regards this clonotype: No conserved phenylalanine or tryptophan is present at the end of the CDR3, so a read error is the likely explanation. The CDR3 sequence is CASRNTGVLNSPLHL. In DNA form, the CDR3 reads TGTGCCAGCAGGAACACAGGGGTCCTGAATTCACCCCTCCACCTT. V is TRBV7-9 and J is TRBJ1-6; 7 nucleotides match TRBD1. The trim removed 6 bases at V and 7 bases at J, leaving 9 bases unmatched. CDR3 length equals 15 residues. Germline CDR1 SEHNR, CDR2 FQNEAQ (reference sequence).

The chain carries TRBV12-3 or TRBV12-4 and TRBJ1-1; D is unclear. CDR3 length: 15 amino acids. V lost 7 bases, J lost 2 bases, and 17 bases lay in between. The chain's CDR3 is CASTPLEGGNTEAFF. The CDR3 nucleotides read TGTGCCAGCACCCCTTTGGAGGGAGGCAACACTGAAGCTTTCTTT.

This rearrangement joins TRBV7-2 to TRBJ2-7; D is unclear. The germline CDR1 and CDR2 sequences are SGHTA and FQGNSA. CDR3 length: 13 amino acids. V dropped 6 bases and J dropped 0 bases, with 9 bases sitting between them. CDR3 nucleotides: TGTGCCAGCAGGGGTACATTCTCCTACGAGCAGTACTTC. Encoded protein: CASRGTFSYEQYF.

As regards this clonotype: Possible read error: a much larger clone is one base away. The V gene is TRBV10-3, the J gene TRBJ1-2, with TRBD1 matching over 10 bases. The CDR3 loop spans 15 amino acids. Germline-derived CDR1 and CDR2 are ENHRY and SYGVKD. The trim removed 6 bases at V and 2 bases at J, leaving 6 bases unmatched. CDR3 coding DNA: TGTGCCATCAGCCCCCCGGGACAGGGGAACTATGGCTACACCTTC. Protein: CAISPPGQGNYGYTF.

The rearrangement links TRBV7-6 to TRBJ2-5, with D possibly called TRBD1 or TRBD2 (5 bases each). The CDR3 consists of 16 residues. Germline V CDR1 and CDR2: SGHVS, FNYEAQ. Trimming cost V 0 bases and J 5 bases, with 16 bases left between them. Here the CDR3 DNA reads TGTGCCAGCAGCTTAGCCCTCCGGGGCTCAGGCGAGACCCAGTACTTC. The encoded protein is CASSLALRGSGETQYF. The full variable domain, its missing parts supplied by reference TRBV7-6 and TRBJ2-5, is GAGVSQSPRYKVTKRGQDVALRCDPISGHVSLYWYRQALGQGPEFLTYFNYEAQQDKSGLPNDRFSAERPEGSISTLTIQRTEQRDSAMYRCASSLALRGSGETQYFGPGTRLLVL.